Below, 13 T cell receptor beta chains from the same sample are listed, as sequenced in a study of blood T cell repertoires in COVID-19 (dated by TCRdb to about 2020). Receptor amplification or capture employed the immunoSEQ multiplex PCR assay. TCRdb re-hosts the immuneACCESS table, in-frame sequences only. Its copies lack some clones; in the studies checked, an unresolved V gene accounts for under half of them, and the cause for the rest is not known. Recorded for this sample are over 600,000 clones; approximately 90% of them occurred a single time. The ten largest clones add up to approximately 0.25% of the sample. Material: peripheral blood. Receptors were obtained from a woman aged 18 to 35 with acute or convalescent COVID-19.

The V call is TRBV15, the J call TRBJ1-6; maybe TRBD1 (6 bases). CDR3 size: 14 residues. Trimming took off 4 bases at V and 8 bases at J, with 12 bases between the two ends. Germline values: CDR1 LNHNV, CDR2 YYDKDF (reference sequence). DNA for the CDR3: TGTGCCACCAGCATAAGGGACACCTATTCACCCCTCCACTTT. It codes for CATSIRDTYSPLHF.

The gene calls are TRBV4-3 and TRBJ2-2; 7 positions match TRBD1. Germline V gene sequence: CDR1 LGHNA, CDR2 YSLEER. The CDR3 extends over 13 amino acids. V gave up 4 bases and J gave up 6 bases; unmatched junction bases: 2. For the CDR3, the DNA is TGCGCCAGCAGCCCCGGGACAGCCGGGGAGCTGTTTTTT. It encodes CASSPGTAGELFF.

This CDR3 reads CASSVAGDTQYF. CDR3 nucleotide sequence: TGTGCCAGCAGCGTTGCGGGGGATACGCAGTATTTT. The chain links TRBV9 to TRBJ2-3, with TRBD2 as a possible D gene (6 bases). The germline V gene has CDR1 SGDLS and CDR2 YYNGEE. The ends were cut back, 2 bases at V and 6 bases at J, with 7 bases in the middle. The CDR3 is made up of 12 amino acids.

The J gene is TRBJ1-5, the V gene TRBV2, with 8 nucleotides matching TRBD1. J lost 2 bases, V lost 4 bases, and 4 bases had no gene match. CDR3 length: 15 amino acids. Germline loops: CDR1 SNHLY, CDR2 FYNNEI. For the CDR3, the DNA is TGTGCCAGCAGTGGGGACAGGCTGGGCAATCAGCCCCAGCATTTT. Its translation: CASSGDRLGNQPQHF.

V usage is TRBV4-1 and J usage is TRBJ2-5; possible D gene TRBD1, 5 bases. CDR3 length equals 15 residues. Germline CDR1 reads MGHRA; CDR2 reads YSYEKL. The V and J ends lost 4 bases and 5 bases respectively, with 17 bases between them. Here the CDR3 DNA reads TGCGCCAGCAGCCCCCAGGGCGACATTGGGGAGACCCAGTACTTC. Translated: CASSPQGDIGETQYF.

The J gene is TRBJ1-2, the V gene TRBV25-1, with D possibly TRBD1 on 6 matching bases. Trimming took off 1 base at V and 3 bases at J, with 12 bases between the two ends. Per germline, CDR1 MGHDK and CDR2 SYGVNS. The CDR3 length is 15 residues. As DNA, the CDR3 is TGTGCCAGCAGTGAATTACAGGGTCAGGACTATGGCTACACCTTC. It is translated as CASSELQGQDYGYTF.

The V gene is TRBV7-2, the J gene TRBJ2-1, with TRBD1 identical over 8 bases. J was trimmed by 0 bases and V by 4 bases; bases with no gene match: 8. The germline gives CDR1 SGHTA, CDR2 FQGNSA. The CDR3 spans 17 residues. CDR3 coding DNA: TGTGCCAGCAGCTCCCCAGGGGGCAAGAGCTCCTACAATGAGCAGTTCTTC. Its protein is CASSSPGGKSSYNEQFF.

V usage is TRBV9 and J usage is TRBJ2-7; D is unclear. In germline, CDR1 is SGDLS, CDR2 YYNGEE. The CDR3 is made up of 15 amino acids. Trimming stripped 0 bases from V and 2 bases from J, with 12 bases between. The CDR3 protein is CASSVGATSAYEQYF. The DNA for the CDR3 is TGTGCCAGCAGCGTAGGGGCAACTTCTGCCTACGAGCAGTACTTC.

V is TRBV4-2 and J is TRBJ1-2; 7 nucleotides line up with TRBD1. Per germline, CDR1 LGHNA and CDR2 YNFKEQ. V lost 5 bases to trimming and J lost 4 bases; unmatched junction nucleotides: 4. The CDR3 contains 13 residues. The DNA of the CDR3 is TGTGCCAGCAGCTTGGACAGGCCCTATGGCTACACCTTC. This codes for CASSLDRPYGYTF.

The CDR3 DNA reads TGTGCCAGCAGCTCTCGGACAGGGGCGGGCTATGGCTACACCTTC. This translates into CASSSRTGAGYGYTF. The chain recombines TRBV7-6 with TRBJ1-2, with TRBD1 matching over 9 bases. The CDR3 consists of 15 residues. V dropped 4 bases and J dropped 4; count of bases not matched to a gene: 7. Germline lookup yields CDR1 SGHVS and CDR2 FNYEAQ. Supplemented by reference TRBV7-6 and TRBJ1-2, the full variable domain reads GAGVSQSPRYKVTKRGQDVALRCDPISGHVSLYWYRQALGQGPEFLTYFNYEAQQDKSGLPNDRFSAERPEGSISTLTIQRTEQRDSAMYRCASSSRTGAGYGYTFGSGTRLTVV.

The V gene is TRBV4-1, the J gene TRBJ1-6; maybe TRBD1 (5 bases). The length of the CDR3 is 17 residues. The V and J ends lost 1 base and 10 bases respectively, with 20 bases between them. The germline V gene has CDR1 MGHRA and CDR2 YSYEKL. The chain's CDR3 is CASSQGLRSGPGSPLHF. In DNA, the CDR3 is TGCGCCAGCAGCCAAGGTCTGAGGTCAGGGCCCGGGTCACCCCTCCACTTT.

The V and J genes are TRBV4-1 and TRBJ1-3; perhaps TRBD1 as D (6 bases). Germline V lookup: CDR1 MGHRA, CDR2 YSYEKL. This CDR3 contains 15 residues. The V end lost 4 bases, the J end lost 0 bases, and 10 bases lay between the germline ends. Here the CDR3 reads CASSPGTLSGNTIYF. CDR3 nucleotide sequence: TGCGCCAGCAGCCCCGGGACACTCTCTGGAAACACCATATATTTT.

V gene TRBV23-1 combines with J gene TRBJ2-1; perhaps TRBD1 as D (6 bases). TRBV23-1 carries the ORF label, with uncertain function. The CDR3 totals 12 residues. V lost 9 bases, J lost 12 bases, and 18 bases lay in between. CDR3 nucleotide sequence: TGCGCCAGGACAGGTATGTTTTCGTGGCAGTTCTTC. It encodes CARTGMFSWQFF.